The clone carrying this T cell receptor (beta chain) was seen a few times. Its antigen is undetermined. This sample is part of a study of response to subunit inactivated influenza vaccine. Study outcomes and limitations: Seasonal influenza vaccination, on each occasion, was suggested by the authors to recruit few new T cells.

One entry per CDR3 protein, called by TCRdb with MiXCR from the RT-PCR reads. The data hold fewer than 600,000 distinct CDR3 sequences, with less than 7.5% observed a single time. The sequencing used PBMCs from blood, collected less than 30 months after vaccination. The sequence was obtained from a man between 50 and 75 years old who received an inactivated influenza vaccine.

The CDR3 here is CATSKSRSDSGNTIYF. In DNA form, the CDR3 reads TGTGCCACCAGCAAATCCAGGAGCGACTCTGGAAACACCATATATTTT. The chain combines TRBV15 with TRBJ1-3, with D unresolved. This CDR3 comprises 16 residues. Germline V gene lookup returns CDR1 LNHNV and CDR2 YYDKDF (reference sequence). Trimming pared 4 bases from V and 0 bases from J, leaving 13 bases between.